The 23 T cell receptor beta chains given below trace back to one sample, sequenced in a study of T-cell reconstitution after alpha-beta-depleted transplantation in children. Using unique molecular identifiers, the investigators prepared the TCRbeta library. TCRdb reprocessed the PCR reads with MiXCR, giving one entry per CDR3 protein. This table has some 110,000 distinct CDR3 sequences, about 9.4% appearing once. The specimen was PBMCs, collected before TCRalphabeta/CD19-depleted stem cell transplant. Receptor source: a boy under 10 years old with acute lymphoblastic leukemia, due to receive a stem cell transplant.

Ten or more counts support this clonotype. This sequence joins TRBV5-1 and TRBJ2-3; 7 bases map to TRBD2. CDR3 length equals 15 residues. Germline V gene data show CDR1 as SGHRS and CDR2 as YFSETQ. The V segment lost 3 bases and the J segment 6 bases; nucleotides outside the gene matches: 10. The CDR3 coding sequence is TGCGCCAGCAGCTGGGGGACTAACCTAGGGGATACGCAGTATTTT. This sequence encodes CASSWGTNLGDTQYF.

This clonotype came up many times. V gene TRBV5-1 combines with J gene TRBJ2-1; TRBD1 might be the D (6 bases). The germline V and J ends were trimmed by 3 bases and 6 bases, with 7 bases remaining between them. The CDR3 extends over 12 amino acids. CDR1 is SGHRS, CDR2 YFSETQ, per germline. The CDR3 sequence: CASSSQGNEQFF. In DNA, the CDR3 is TGCGCCAGCAGCTCACAGGGCAATGAGCAGTTCTTC.

A few counts support this clonotype. The rearrangement joins TRBV20-1 to TRBJ2-7; TRBD2 aligns across 9 bases. There are 14 residues in the CDR3. V lost 3 bases and J lost 7; bases outside the gene matches: 10. The V gene's germline CDR1 is DFQATT and CDR2 SNEGSKA (reference sequence). Written as DNA, the CDR3 is TGCAGTGCTAGGACTAGCGGACCCTTCGAGGAGCAGTACTTC. This sequence encodes CSARTSGPFEEQYF.

Ten or more counts support this clonotype. The junction shows a germline mismatch at one end, possibly a read error. The V and J genes are TRBV7-3 and TRBJ2-1; D is undetermined. The germline V gene encodes CDR1 SGHTA and CDR2 FQGTGA. The CDR3 loop spans 14 amino acids. DNA for the CDR3: TGTGCCAGCAGCTTGGAGCGAATAGGAACCCCTTGGGTCTTC. As protein: CASSLERIGTPWVF.

This clonotype was recorded many times. V usage is TRBV5-6 and J usage is TRBJ2-7; 9 bases fit TRBD2. The germline gives CDR1 SGHDT, CDR2 YYEEEE. With V trimmed by 4 bases and J by 3 bases, 8 bases remained unmatched. The CDR3 totals 15 residues. The CDR3 reads CASSDRTSDFYEQYF. The CDR3 nucleotides read TGTGCCAGCAGCGATCGGACTAGCGACTTCTACGAGCAGTACTTC.

The chain employs TRBV5-1 and TRBJ2-1; D call uncertain. This CDR3 comprises 11 residues. V was trimmed by 2 bases and J by 5 bases, leaving 2 bases between them. Per the germline V gene, CDR1 is SGHRS and CDR2 is YFSETQ. The CDR3 loop is CASSLHNEQFF. The CDR3 DNA is TGCGCCAGCAGCTTACACAATGAGCAGTTCTTC.

By share, this clonotype counts as medium-sized (0.01 to 0.1%). The chain links TRBV5-1 to TRBJ2-1; D uncertain. The germline gives CDR1 SGHRS, CDR2 YFSETQ. CDR3 length: 12 residues. Trimming took 0 bases from V and 7 from J, leaving 5 bases between them. As DNA, the CDR3 is TGCGCCAGCAGCTTGGCGAGGAATGAGCAGTTCTTC. It codes for CASSLARNEQFF.

This clonotype showed up many times. The chain combines TRBV6-5 with TRBJ2-7; TRBD1 aligns across 9 bases. The trim removed 0 bases at V and 0 bases at J, leaving 0 bases unmatched. Germline CDR1 is MNHEY and CDR2 is SVGAGI. CDR3 length equals 15 residues. CDR3 nucleotides: TGTGCCAGCAGTTACTCGACAGGGGGCTCCTACGAGCAGTACTTC. Its translation: CASSYSTGGSYEQYF.

Many counts were recorded for this clonotype. The genes are TRBV12-3 or TRBV12-4 and TRBJ2-2; 9 bases fit TRBD1. V lost 3 bases and J lost 3; bases outside the gene matches: 11. This CDR3 comprises 18 residues. The CDR3 reads CASSLGVRDRGYTGELFF. The CDR3 DNA follows: TGTGCCAGCAGTTTGGGTGTCCGCGACAGGGGGTACACCGGGGAGCTGTTTTTT.

The genes are TRBV20-1 and TRBJ2-1; 12 nucleotides line up with TRBD2. CDR3 length equals 17 residues. Unmatched junction bases numbered 6, after V lost 1 base and J lost 2 bases. Germline loops: CDR1 DFQATT, CDR2 SNEGSKA (reference sequence). The CDR3 region is CSARGTSGRIPYNEQFF. The DNA for the CDR3 is TGCAGTGCTAGAGGAACTAGCGGGAGGATCCCCTACAATGAGCAGTTCTTC.

The chain has TRBV18 and TRBJ1-1; D may be TRBD1 (5 bases). Germline-derived CDR1 and CDR2 are KGHSH and LQKENI. The V end lost 2 bases, the J end lost 3 bases, and 7 bases lay between the germline ends. The CDR3 loop spans 13 amino acids. CDR3 nucleotides: TGTGCCAGCTCACCAAGAGGGGACACTGAAGCTTTCTTT. This encodes CASSPRGDTEAFF.

This clonotype was seen only a few times. The V and J genes are TRBV15 and TRBJ2-3, with D perhaps matching TRBD1 (6 bases). V was clipped by 8 bases and J by 2 bases, with 14 bases between them. CDR3 length: 14 residues. Per germline, CDR1 LNHNV and CDR2 YYDKDF (reference sequence). The CDR3 DNA reads as TGTGCCACCTTAGGACAGACGAACACAGATACGCAGTATTTT. It is translated as CATLGQTNTDTQYF.

This clonotype was observed at least ten times. V and J are TRBV12-3 or TRBV12-4 and TRBJ1-6; 7 nucleotides match TRBD1. Unmatched junction bases numbered 11, after V lost 6 bases and J lost 0 bases. This CDR3 comprises 18 residues. The CDR3 DNA is TGTGCCAGCAGCCCCTACCCGACAGGGAGCTCCTATAATTCACCCCTCCACTTT. Its protein is CASSPYPTGSSYNSPLHF.

This clonotype was observed many times. The chain combines TRBV12-3 or TRBV12-4 with TRBJ2-7; D unresolved. V lost 2 bases and J 6 bases, leaving 5 bases between the germline ends. The CDR3 is 11 amino acids. The CDR3 region is CASSLISEQYF. The CDR3, as DNA: TGTGCCAGCAGTTTAATTTCCGAGCAGTACTTC.

This clonotype occurred a few times. The chain uses TRBV5-1 and TRBJ2-7; D possibly corresponds to TRBD2 (6 bases). The CDR3 has 15 residues. Germline V gene data show CDR1 as SGHRS and CDR2 as YFSETQ. Trimming stripped 0 bases from V and 0 bases from J, with 10 bases between. In nucleotides, the CDR3 is TGCGCCAGCAGCTTGGGGGCGGACTACTCCTACGAGCAGTACTTC. Amino acid sequence: CASSLGADYSYEQYF.

The chain is built from TRBV29-1 and TRBJ2-1; no firm D call. Germline CDR1 reads SQVTM; CDR2 reads ANQGSEA. The CDR3 runs 11 residues. V was cut by 6 bases and J by 7 bases, with 10 bases left in between. DNA for the CDR3: TGCAGCGTGGTTAGCCGTAATGAGCAGTTCTTC. Its translation is CSVVSRNEQFF.

This rearrangement joins TRBV12-3 or TRBV12-4 to TRBJ2-3, with D perhaps TRBD1 or TRBD2 (5 bases each). Trimming removed 5 bases at V and 5 bases at J, with 8 bases between. This CDR3 comprises 12 residues. CDR3 sequence (DNA): TGTGCCAGCAGTGGGGACGGAGATACGCAGTATTTT. Translating it yields CASSGDGDTQYF.

In this sample, this clonotype turned up a few times. This chain uses TRBV11-2 with TRBJ2-2; D unclear. The germline V gene encodes CDR1 SGHAT and CDR2 FQNNGV. The CDR3 contains 15 residues. Trimming removed 6 bases at V and 7 bases at J, with 18 bases between. CDR3 nucleotide sequence: TGTGCCAGCAGTGAAAGCCGGATGACTGGCGGGGAGCTGTTTTTT. Its translation: CASSESRMTGGELFF.

V is TRBV5-1 and J is TRBJ2-7; weak D call: TRBD2 (5 bases). The V gene lost 4 bases and the J gene lost 5 bases, with 10 bases spanning the gap. CDR1 and CDR2 (germline): SGHRS, YFSETQ. The CDR3 loop spans 12 amino acids. The CDR3 here is CASSGTSNEQYF. Here the CDR3 DNA reads TGCGCCAGCAGCGGCACTAGTAACGAGCAGTACTTC. Looking up the rest from reference TRBV5-1 and TRBJ2-7 gives the full variable domain: KAGVTQTPRYLIKTRGQQVTLSCSPISGHRSVSWYQQTPGQGLQFLFEYFSETQRNKGNFPGRFSGRQFSNSRSEMNVSTLELGDSALYLCASSGTSNEQYFGPGTRLTVT.

The CDR3 protein is CASSSGIAGAYEQYF. For the CDR3, the DNA is TGTGCCAGCAGTTCGGGGATAGCGGGAGCCTACGAGCAGTACTTC. The genes are TRBV28 and TRBJ2-7, with 9 positions matching TRBD2. The J segment lost 2 bases and the V segment lost 4 bases, leaving 6 bases of the junction unmatched. The CDR3 runs 15 residues. Germline CDR1 and CDR2: MDHEN and SYDVKM.

The V gene is TRBV6-1, the J gene TRBJ2-3; 11 bases fit TRBD2. Germline trimming cut 5 bases from V and 3 bases from J; bases unmatched to any gene: 10. The CDR3 is made up of 17 amino acids. The germline CDR1 and CDR2 sequences are MNHNS and SASEGT. This CDR3 reads CASSSPLAGVWTDTQYF. CDR3 in DNA: TGTGCCAGCAGTAGCCCACTAGCGGGAGTTTGGACAGATACGCAGTATTTT.

The sample holds many counts of this clonotype. The V and J genes are TRBV12-3 or TRBV12-4 and TRBJ2-3; 7 nucleotides align to TRBD2. The J segment lost 9 bases and the V segment lost 5 bases, leaving 11 bases of the junction unmatched. The CDR3 contains 14 residues. The CDR3 spells CASSPRDYQPTQYF. In nucleotides, the CDR3 is TGTGCCAGCAGTCCCCGGGACTACCAGCCAACGCAGTATTTT.

The chain links TRBV20-1 to TRBJ2-5; D may be TRBD2 (5 bases). The CDR3 is 15 amino acids. Germline loops: CDR1 DFQATT, CDR2 SNEGSKA (reference sequence). With 6 bases removed from V and 5 bases from J, the gap between germline ends came to 22 bases. CDR3 DNA: TGCAGTGCCCCCATCCTAGCCACCTTAGGCGAGACCCAGTACTTC. It specifies CSAPILATLGETQYF.